This T cell receptor beta chain emerged from a study of blood T cell repertoires in COVID-19. Study-level background: COVID-19 samples from acute and convalescent phases originated in the United States, Italy and Spain. From T cells, B-cell-depleted T cells, or PBMCs came the material, which was cDNA or gDNA.

Authors' processing steps: Using reference gene primer amplification, nucleated cell counts were estimated. The data were produced by immunoSEQ multiplex PCR, yet TCRdb's version contains in-frame clones alone and is incomplete. Clone size and the V and J calls come from that table; the DNA yielded D and trimming. Seen here are fewer than 300,000 clones, approximately 87% observed once, and the top ten hold roughly 12%. Enrolled during active infection, Seattle patients were then followed longitudinally. CDR1 is MGHRA and CDR2 is YSYEKL in the germline V gene. CDR3 size: 14 residues. The ends were cut back, 1 base at V and 3 bases at J, with 10 bases in the middle.

V usage is TRBV4-1 and J usage is TRBJ2-7, with no clear D. This TCR was recovered from a woman aged 25 to 39 with COVID-19, enrolled during active disease. The sample taken for sequencing was peripheral blood. CDR3 in amino acids: CASSQVASNYEQYF. The CDR3 DNA reads TGCGCCAGCAGCCAAGTTGCCAGTAACTACGAGCAGTACTTC.